This T cell receptor (beta chain) was observed in a study of T cell responses to AZD1222 COVID-19 vaccine. Sequencing was performed with immunoSEQ multiplex PCR; in TCRdb, only in-frame clones are kept and a portion is missing. Found here are around 130,000 clones, 91% of them singletons; the top ten hold roughly 3%. The CDR3 spans 12 residues. V was clipped by 8 bases and J by 13 bases, with 18 bases between them. The germline V gene has CDR1 MNHEY and CDR2 SVGAGI. The sample was peripheral blood, taken on day 0 of AZD1222 vaccination. This receptor was taken from an adult in good health. The chain joins TRBV6-5 to TRBJ2-4; D may be TRBD1 or TRBD2 (6 bases each). CDR3 in amino acids: CASSPGGARQYF. For the CDR3, the DNA is TGTGCCAGCTCCCCCGGGGGCGCGAGGCAGTACTTC.